This T cell receptor (beta chain) was found in a study of T cell repertoires and HLA-DP antigens. Whole-study context: CD4+ T cells were cocultured with HeLa cells expressing HLA-DP.

Notes on this clone: Its antigen is not known. The same CDR3 is also encoded by other DNA sequences in this sample.

The V gene lost 0 bases and the J gene lost 0 bases, with 6 bases spanning the gap. Germline-derived CDR1 and CDR2 are SGDLS and YYNGEE. This CDR3 is 14 amino acids long. The PCR primers covered 54 TRBV and 13 TRBJ segments. Pre-culture CD4+ samples were sequenced deeply, targeting more than 150,000 T cell genomes. Assay: immunoSEQ multiplex PCR; the TCRdb copy retains only in-frame clones and omits some. The sample carries some 110,000 clones, 92% recorded once. The chain links TRBV9 to TRBJ1-2, with D hard to call. The receptor comes from a woman younger than 35 in good health and CMV-seronegative. Material: CD4+ T cells from PBMCs. As DNA, the CDR3 is TGTGCCAGCAGCGTAGCTACCGCTAACTATGGCTACACCTTC. This translates into CASSVATANYGYTF.